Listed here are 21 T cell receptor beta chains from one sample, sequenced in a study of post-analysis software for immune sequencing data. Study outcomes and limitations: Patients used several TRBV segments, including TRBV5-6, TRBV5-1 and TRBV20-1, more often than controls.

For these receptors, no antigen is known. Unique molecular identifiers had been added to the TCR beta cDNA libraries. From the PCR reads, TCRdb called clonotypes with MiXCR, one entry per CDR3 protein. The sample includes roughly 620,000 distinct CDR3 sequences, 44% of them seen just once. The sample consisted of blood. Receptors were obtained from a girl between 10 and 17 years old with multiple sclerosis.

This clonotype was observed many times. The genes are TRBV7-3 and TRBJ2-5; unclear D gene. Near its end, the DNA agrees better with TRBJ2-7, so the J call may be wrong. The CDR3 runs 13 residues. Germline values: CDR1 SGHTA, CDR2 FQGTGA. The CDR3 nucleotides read TGTGCCAGCAGCCCCTATCCCGGTTACGAGCAGTACTTC. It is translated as CASSPYPGYEQYF.

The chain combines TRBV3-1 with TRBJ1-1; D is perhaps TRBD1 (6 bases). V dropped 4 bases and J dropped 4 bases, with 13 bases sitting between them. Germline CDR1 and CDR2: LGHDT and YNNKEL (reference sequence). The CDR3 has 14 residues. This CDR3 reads CASSLGGWSTEAFF. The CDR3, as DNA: TGTGCCAGCAGCCTAGGGGGGTGGAGCACTGAAGCTTTCTTT.

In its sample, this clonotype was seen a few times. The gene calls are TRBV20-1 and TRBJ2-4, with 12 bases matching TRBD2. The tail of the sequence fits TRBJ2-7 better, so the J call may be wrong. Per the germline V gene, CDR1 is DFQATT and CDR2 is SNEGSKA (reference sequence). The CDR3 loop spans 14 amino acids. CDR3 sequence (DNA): TGCAGTGCTAGTCCGGGACTAGCGGGTTTCGAGCAGTACTTC. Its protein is CSASPGLAGFEQYF.

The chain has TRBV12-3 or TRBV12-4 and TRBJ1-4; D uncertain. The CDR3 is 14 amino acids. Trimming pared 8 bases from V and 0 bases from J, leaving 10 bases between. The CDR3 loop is CASAGVATNEKLFF. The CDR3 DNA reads TGTGCCAGCGCAGGAGTCGCAACTAATGAAAAACTGTTTTTT.

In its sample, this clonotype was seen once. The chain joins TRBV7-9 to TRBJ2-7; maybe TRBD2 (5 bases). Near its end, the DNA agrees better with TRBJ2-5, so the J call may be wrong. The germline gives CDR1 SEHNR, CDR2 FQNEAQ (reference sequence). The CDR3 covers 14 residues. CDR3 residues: CASSQVAPGRTQYF. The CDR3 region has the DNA TGTGCCAGCAGCCAAGTAGCCCCGGGGAGGACCCAGTACTTC.

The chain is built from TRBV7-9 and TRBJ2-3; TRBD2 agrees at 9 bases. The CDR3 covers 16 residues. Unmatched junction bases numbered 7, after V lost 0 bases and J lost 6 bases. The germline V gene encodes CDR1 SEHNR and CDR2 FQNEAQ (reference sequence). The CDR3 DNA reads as TGTGCCAGCAGCTTAGCGGTAGCGGGGGATCTTGATACGCAGTATTTT. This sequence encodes CASSLAVAGDLDTQYF.

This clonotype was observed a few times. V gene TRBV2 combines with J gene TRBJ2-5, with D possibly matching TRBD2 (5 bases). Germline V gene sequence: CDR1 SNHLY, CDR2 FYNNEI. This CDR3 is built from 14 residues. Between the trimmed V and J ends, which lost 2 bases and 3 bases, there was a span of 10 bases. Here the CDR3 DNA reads TGTGCCAGCAGTGAAAGCGGTAGGGAAGAGACCCAGTACTTC. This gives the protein CASSESGREETQYF.

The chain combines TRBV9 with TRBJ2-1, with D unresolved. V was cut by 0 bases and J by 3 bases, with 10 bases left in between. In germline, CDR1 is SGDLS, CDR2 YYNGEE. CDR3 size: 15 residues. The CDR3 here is CASSVDGFLYNEQFF. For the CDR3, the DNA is TGTGCCAGCAGCGTAGACGGTTTCCTCTACAATGAGCAGTTCTTC.

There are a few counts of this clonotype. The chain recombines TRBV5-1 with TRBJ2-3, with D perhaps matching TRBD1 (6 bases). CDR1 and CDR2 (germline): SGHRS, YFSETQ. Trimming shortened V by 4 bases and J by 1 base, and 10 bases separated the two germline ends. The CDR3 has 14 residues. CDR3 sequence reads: CASSRDTRTDTQYF. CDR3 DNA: TGCGCCAGCAGCCGGGACACACGCACAGATACGCAGTATTTT.

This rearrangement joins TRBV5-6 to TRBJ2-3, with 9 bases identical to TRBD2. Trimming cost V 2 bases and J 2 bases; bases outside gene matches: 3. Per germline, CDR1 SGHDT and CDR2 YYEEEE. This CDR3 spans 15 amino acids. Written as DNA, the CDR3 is TGTGCCAGCAGCTTTGGCGGGAGGGACACAGATACGCAGTATTTT. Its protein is CASSFGGRDTDTQYF.

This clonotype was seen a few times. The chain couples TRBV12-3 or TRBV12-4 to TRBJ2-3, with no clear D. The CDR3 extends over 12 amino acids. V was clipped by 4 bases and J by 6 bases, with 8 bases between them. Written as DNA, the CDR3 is TGTGCCAGCAGTTCCCGGGTGGATACGCAGTATTTT. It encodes CASSSRVDTQYF.

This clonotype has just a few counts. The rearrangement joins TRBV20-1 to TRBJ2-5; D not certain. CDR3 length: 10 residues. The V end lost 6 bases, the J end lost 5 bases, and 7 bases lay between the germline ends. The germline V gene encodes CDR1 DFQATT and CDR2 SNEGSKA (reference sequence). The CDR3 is CSAFFETQYF. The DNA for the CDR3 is TGCAGTGCCTTCTTCGAGACCCAGTACTTC.

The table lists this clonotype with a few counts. The CDR3 sequence is CASSLARWGATEAFF. The CDR3 DNA sequence: TGTGCCAGCAGCTTAGCGCGATGGGGCGCGACCGAAGCTTTCTTT. This chain uses TRBV7-8 with TRBJ1-1, with D possibly being TRBD1 (5 bases). The CDR3 has 15 amino acids. From germline, CDR1 is SGHVS and CDR2 FQNEAQ. Deletions cut 0 bases from V and 8 bases from J, with 16 bases between.

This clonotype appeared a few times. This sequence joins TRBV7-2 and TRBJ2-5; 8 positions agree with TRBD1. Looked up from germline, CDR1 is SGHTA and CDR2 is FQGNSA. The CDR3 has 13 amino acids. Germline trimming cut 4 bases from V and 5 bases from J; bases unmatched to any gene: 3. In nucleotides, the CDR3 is TGTGCCAGCAGCTCGGACAGGGAGGAGACCCAGTACTTC. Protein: CASSSDREETQYF.

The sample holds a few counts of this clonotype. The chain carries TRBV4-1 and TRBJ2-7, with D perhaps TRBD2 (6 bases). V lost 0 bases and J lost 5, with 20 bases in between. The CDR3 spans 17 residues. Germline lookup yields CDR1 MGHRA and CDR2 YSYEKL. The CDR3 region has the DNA TGCGCCAGCAGCCAAGAAGTCCCTCCGACTAGGCAGCACGAGCAGTACTTC. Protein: CASSQEVPPTRQHEQYF.

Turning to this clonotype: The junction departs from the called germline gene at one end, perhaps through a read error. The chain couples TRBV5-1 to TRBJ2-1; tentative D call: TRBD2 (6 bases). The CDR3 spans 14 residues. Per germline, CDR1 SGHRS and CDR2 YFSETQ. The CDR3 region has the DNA TGCGCCGGCAGCTTGGGGGGCTCCTACAATGAGCAGTTCTTC. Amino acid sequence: CAGSLGGSYNEQFF.

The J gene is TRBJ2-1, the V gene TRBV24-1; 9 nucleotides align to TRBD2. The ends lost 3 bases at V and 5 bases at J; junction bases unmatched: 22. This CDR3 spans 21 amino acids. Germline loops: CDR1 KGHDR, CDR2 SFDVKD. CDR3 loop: CATSDHGTGGSGRIPHNEQFF. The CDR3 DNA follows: TGTGCCACCAGTGATCATGGGACGGGGGGGAGCGGGAGGATCCCCCACAATGAGCAGTTCTTC.

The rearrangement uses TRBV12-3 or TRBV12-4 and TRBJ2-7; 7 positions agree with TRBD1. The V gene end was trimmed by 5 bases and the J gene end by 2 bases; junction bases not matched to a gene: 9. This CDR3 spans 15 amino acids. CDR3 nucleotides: TGTGCCAGCAGTCAACGCGGACAGGCCACCTACGAGCAGTACTTC. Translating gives CASSQRGQATYEQYF.

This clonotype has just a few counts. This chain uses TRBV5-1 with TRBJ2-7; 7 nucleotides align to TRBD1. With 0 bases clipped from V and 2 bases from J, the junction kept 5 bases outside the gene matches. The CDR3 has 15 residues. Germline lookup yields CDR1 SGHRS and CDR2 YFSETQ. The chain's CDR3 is CASSLEGARTYEQYF. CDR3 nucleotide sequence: TGCGCCAGCAGCTTGGAGGGGGCGCGGACCTACGAGCAGTACTTC.

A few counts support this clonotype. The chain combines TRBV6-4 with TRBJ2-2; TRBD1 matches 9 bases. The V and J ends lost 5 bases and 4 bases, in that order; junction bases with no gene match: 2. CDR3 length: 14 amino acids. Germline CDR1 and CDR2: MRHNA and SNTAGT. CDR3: CASSTGQGTGELFF. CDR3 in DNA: TGTGCCAGCAGTACGGGACAGGGCACCGGGGAGCTGTTTTTT.

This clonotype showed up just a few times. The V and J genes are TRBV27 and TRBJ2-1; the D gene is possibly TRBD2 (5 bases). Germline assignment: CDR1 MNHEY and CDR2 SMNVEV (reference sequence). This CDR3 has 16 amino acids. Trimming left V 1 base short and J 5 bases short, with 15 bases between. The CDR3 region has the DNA TGTGCCAGCAGTTTATATGACGGGAACGGCCACAATGAGCAGTTCTTC. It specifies CASSLYDGNGHNEQFF.